The entry that follows covers one T cell receptor beta chain sequence. Its antigen is still unknown. An end of the junction differs from the germline gene, which may be a read error. The data belong to a study of vaccination and CD4 T cells after COVID-19. The overall study: Two of the convalescents were Hispanic, and the group consisted of six males and four females. Cells received overlapping spike peptides from SARS-CoV-2, HCoV-NL63, HCoV-OC43 and HCoV-229E as stimulation. Each control culture was treated with a CEFX pool, an HIV-1 Nef pool, or no peptide.

Sequencing of the DNA from cultured CD4+ T cells was carried out with the Oncomine TCR Beta short-read assay. TCRdb independently ran MiXCR on the PCR reads; one entry per CDR3 protein. The sample yields fewer than 25,000 distinct CDR3 sequences, roughly 33% seen once. The time point here: late sampling 161 to 241 days after vaccination in a few convalescent patients. Treatment specified: roughly 11-day PBMC culture with coronavirus spike peptide pools or control peptides (ViraFEST assay). Study-level findings and limits: Early post-infection timepoints were missing, and relatively few convalescent patients were studied.

The TCR originated in a human donor who had recovered from COVID-19. This specimen consisted of CD4+ T cells from blood, cultured in vitro, obtained about 7 months after SARS-CoV-2 vaccination.

The CDR3 DNA follows: TGTGTCAGCAGCTTAGGATCCCAGGCTGAGCAGTTCTTC. Translating gives CVSSLGSQAEQFF. The chain combines TRBV11-3 with TRBJ2-1; D gene unclear. The germline CDR1 and CDR2 sequences are SGHNT and YENEEA. The CDR3 loop spans 13 amino acids.